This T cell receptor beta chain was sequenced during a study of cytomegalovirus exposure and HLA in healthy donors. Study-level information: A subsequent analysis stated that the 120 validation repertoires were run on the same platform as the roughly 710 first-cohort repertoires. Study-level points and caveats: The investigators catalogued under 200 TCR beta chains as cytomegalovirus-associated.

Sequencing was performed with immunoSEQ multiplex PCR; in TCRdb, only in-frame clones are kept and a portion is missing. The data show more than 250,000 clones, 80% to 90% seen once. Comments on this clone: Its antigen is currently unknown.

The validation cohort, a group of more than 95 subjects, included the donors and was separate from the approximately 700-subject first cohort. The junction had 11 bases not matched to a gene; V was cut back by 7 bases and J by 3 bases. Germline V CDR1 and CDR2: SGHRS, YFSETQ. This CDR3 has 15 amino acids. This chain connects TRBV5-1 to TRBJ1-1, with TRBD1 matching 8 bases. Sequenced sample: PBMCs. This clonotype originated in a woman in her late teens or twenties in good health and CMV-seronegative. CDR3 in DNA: TGCGCCAGCCGAGGTCCAGGGGGCGAGGACACTGAAGCTTTCTTT. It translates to CASRGPGGEDTEAFF.